Sequencing of this TCR beta chain was carried out in a study of T cell repertoires in cytomegalovirus infection. Across the study: CMV epitopes in the study were HLA-C-restricted (recently identified) and HLA-B-restricted (well studied).

TCRdb passed the reads through MiXCR, listing each CDR3 protein once. The sample yields under 50,000 distinct CDR3 sequences, about 21% seen once. The CDR3 is 16 residues long. J was trimmed by 6 bases and V by 2 bases; bases with no gene match: 6. Germline assignment: CDR1 MDHEN and CDR2 SYDVKM. Overall study findings and caveats: CMV-specific HLA-C-restricted TCR beta clonotypes dominated the ex vivo response.

With respect to this clonotype: Its antigen is not identified.

The V and J genes are TRBV28 and TRBJ2-1; 11 bases fit TRBD2. This sequence originates from a human donor in good health (CMV status not recorded). Some clones in this sample may be carry-over from other donors' samples. The sample in question was CD8+ T cells from cultured PBMCs, obtained from culture after CMV antigen stimulation. The CDR3 nucleotides are TGTGCCAGCAGTTTAGTTGGGACTAGCGGATTCAATGAGCAGTTCTTC. Encoded protein: CASSLVGTSGFNEQFF.